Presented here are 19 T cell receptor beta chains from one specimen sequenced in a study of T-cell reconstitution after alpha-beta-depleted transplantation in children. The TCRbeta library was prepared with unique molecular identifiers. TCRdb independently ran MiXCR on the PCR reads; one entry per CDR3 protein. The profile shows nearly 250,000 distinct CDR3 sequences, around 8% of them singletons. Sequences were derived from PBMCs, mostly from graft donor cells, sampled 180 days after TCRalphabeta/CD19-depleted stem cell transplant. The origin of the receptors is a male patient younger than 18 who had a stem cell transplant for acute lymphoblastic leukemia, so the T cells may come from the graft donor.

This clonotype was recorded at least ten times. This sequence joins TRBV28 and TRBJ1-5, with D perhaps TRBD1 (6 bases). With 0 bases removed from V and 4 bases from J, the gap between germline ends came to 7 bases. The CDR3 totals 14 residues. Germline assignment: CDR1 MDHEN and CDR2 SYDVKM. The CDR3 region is CASSLWTGNQPQHF. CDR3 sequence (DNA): TGTGCCAGCAGTTTATGGACAGGTAATCAGCCCCAGCATTTT.

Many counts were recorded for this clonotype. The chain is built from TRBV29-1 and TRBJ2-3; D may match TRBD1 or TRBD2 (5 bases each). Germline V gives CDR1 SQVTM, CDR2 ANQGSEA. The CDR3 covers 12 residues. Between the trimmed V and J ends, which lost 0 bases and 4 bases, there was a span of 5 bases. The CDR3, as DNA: TGCAGCGTTGAAGAGGGGGCAGATACGCAGTATTTT. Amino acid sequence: CSVEEGADTQYF.

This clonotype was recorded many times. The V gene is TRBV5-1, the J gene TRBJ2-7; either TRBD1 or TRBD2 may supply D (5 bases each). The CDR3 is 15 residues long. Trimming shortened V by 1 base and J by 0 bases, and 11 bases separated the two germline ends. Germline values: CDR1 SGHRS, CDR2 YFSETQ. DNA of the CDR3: TGCGCCAGCAGCTTGTGGGACGGCTCCTCCTACGAGCAGTACTTC. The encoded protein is CASSLWDGSSYEQYF.

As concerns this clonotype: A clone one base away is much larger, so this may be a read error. CDR3 sequence (DNA): TGTGCCAGCAGTGCACGGGACTGGCACACAGATATGCAGTATTTT. Protein product: CASSARDWHTDMQYF. V is TRBV12-3 or TRBV12-4 and J is TRBJ2-3; weak D call: TRBD2 (6 bases). This CDR3 comprises 15 residues.

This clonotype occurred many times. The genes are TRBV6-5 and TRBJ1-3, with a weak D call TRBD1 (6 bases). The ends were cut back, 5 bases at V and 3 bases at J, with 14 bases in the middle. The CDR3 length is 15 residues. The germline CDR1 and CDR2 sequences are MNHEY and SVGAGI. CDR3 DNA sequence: TGTGCCAGCAGTAGCACAGGGTCCGATGGAAACACCATATATTTT. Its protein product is CASSSTGSDGNTIYF.

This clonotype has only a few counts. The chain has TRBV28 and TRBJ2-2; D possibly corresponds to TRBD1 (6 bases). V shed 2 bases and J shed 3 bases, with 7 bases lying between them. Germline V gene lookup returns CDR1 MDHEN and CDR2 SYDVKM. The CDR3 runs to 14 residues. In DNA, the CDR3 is TGTGCCAGCAGTTTACAGGGGTACACCGGGGAGCTGTTTTTT. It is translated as CASSLQGYTGELFF.

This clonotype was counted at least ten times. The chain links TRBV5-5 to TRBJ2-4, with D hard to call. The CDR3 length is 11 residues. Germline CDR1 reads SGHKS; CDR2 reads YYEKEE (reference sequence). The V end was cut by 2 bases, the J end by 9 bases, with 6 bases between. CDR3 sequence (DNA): TGTGCCAGCAGCTTCGGACGCATTCAGTACTTC. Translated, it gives CASSFGRIQYF.

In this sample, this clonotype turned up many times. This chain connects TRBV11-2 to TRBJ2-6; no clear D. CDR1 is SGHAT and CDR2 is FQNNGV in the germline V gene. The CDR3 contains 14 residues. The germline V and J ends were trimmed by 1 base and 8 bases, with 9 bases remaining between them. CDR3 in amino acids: CASSLGGPPNVLTF. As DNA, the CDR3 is TGTGCCAGCAGCTTAGGTGGTCCCCCCAACGTCCTGACTTTC.

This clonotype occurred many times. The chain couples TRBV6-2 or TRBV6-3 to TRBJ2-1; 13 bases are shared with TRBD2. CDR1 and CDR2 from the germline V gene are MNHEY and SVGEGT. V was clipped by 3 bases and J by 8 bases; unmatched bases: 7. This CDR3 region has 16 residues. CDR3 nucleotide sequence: TGTGCCAGCAGTTATTCACGACTAGCGGGGGGCGATGAGCAGTTCTTC. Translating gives CASSYSRLAGGDEQFF.

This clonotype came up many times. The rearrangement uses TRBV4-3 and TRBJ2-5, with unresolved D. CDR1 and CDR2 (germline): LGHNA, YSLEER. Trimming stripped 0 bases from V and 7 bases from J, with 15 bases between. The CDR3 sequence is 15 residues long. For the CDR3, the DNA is TGCGCCAGCAGCCAAGATTTAGGGCCCGTCAGGACCCAGTACTTC. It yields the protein CASSQDLGPVRTQYF.

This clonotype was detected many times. CDR3 protein: CASSLDSDRADNEQFF. CDR3 in DNA: TGTGCCAGCAGCTTAGACTCCGACAGGGCCGACAATGAGCAGTTCTTC. The chain couples TRBV11-3 to TRBJ2-1; 7 bases agree with TRBD1. From germline, CDR1 is SGHNT and CDR2 YENEEA. V lost 0 bases to trimming and J lost 5 bases; unmatched junction nucleotides: 7. The CDR3 extends over 16 amino acids.

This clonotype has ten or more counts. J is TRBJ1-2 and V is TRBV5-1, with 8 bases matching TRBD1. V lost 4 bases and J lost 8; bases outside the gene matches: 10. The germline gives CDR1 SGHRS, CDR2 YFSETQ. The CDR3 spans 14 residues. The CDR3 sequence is CASSADRGSKGYTF. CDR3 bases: TGCGCCAGCAGCGCAGACAGGGGATCGAAGGGCTACACCTTC. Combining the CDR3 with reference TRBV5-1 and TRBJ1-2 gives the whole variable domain KAGVTQTPRYLIKTRGQQVTLSCSPISGHRSVSWYQQTPGQGLQFLFEYFSETQRNKGNFPGRFSGRQFSNSRSEMNVSTLELGDSALYLCASSADRGSKGYTFGSGTRLTVV.

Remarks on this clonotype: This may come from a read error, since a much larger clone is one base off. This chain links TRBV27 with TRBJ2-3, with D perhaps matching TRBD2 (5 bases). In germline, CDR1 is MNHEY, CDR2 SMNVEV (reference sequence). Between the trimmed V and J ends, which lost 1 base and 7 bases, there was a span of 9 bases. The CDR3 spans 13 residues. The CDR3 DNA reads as TGTGCCAGCAGTTTATGGGAGTTGAATACGCAGTATTTT. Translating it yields CASSLWELNTQYF.

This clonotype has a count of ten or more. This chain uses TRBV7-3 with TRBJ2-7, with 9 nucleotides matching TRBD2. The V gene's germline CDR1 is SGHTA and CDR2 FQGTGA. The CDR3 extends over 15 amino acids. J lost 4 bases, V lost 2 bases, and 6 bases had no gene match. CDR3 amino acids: CASSLRAGGPYEQYF. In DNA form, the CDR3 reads TGTGCCAGCAGCTTACGTGCGGGGGGGCCGTACGAGCAGTACTTC. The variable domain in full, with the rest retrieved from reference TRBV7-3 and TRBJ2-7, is GAGVSQTPSNKVTEKGKYVELRCDPISGHTALYWYRQSLGQGPEFLIYFQGTGAADDSGLPNDRFFAVRPEGSVSTLKIQRTERGDSAVYLCASSLRAGGPYEQYFGPGTRLTVT.

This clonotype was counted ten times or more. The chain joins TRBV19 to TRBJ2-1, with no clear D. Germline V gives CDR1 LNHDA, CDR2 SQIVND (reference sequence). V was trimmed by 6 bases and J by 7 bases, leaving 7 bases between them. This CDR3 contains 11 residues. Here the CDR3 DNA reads TGTGCCAGTAGGGCTATGAATGAGCAGTTCTTC. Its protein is CASRAMNEQFF.

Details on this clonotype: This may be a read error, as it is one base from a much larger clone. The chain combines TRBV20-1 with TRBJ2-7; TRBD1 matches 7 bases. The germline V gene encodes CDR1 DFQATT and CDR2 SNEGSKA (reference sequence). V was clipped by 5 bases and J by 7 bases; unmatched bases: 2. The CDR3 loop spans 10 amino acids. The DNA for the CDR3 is TGCAGTGCTGTCAGGGGGGAGCAGTACTTC. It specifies CSAVRGEQYF.

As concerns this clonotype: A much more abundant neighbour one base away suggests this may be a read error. CDR3 sequence: CASSRREGSYEQYF. For the CDR3, the DNA is TGCGCCAGCTCACGACGCGAAGGATCCTACGAGCAGTACTTC. The gene calls are TRBV5-1 and TRBJ2-7; D remains unclear. Germline CDR1 reads SGHRS; CDR2 reads YFSETQ. The V end lost 7 bases, the J end lost 1 base, and 15 bases lay between the germline ends. CDR3 length equals 14 residues.

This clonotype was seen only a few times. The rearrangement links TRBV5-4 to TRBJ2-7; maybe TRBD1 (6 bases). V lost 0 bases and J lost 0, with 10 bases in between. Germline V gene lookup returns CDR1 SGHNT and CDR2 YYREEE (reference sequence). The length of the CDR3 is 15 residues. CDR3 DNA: TGTGCCAGCAGCTTGGCACAGGGCGGCTCCTACGAGCAGTACTTC. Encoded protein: CASSLAQGGSYEQYF.

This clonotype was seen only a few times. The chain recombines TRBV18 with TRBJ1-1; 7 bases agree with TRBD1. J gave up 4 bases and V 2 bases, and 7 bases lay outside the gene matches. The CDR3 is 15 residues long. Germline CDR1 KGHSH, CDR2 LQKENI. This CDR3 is CASSPAYRGFTEAFF. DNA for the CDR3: TGTGCCAGCTCACCAGCGTACAGGGGTTTCACTGAAGCTTTCTTT.